Shown below are 2 T cell receptor beta chains from a single sample sequenced in a study of blood T cell repertoires in COVID-19 (dated by TCRdb to between 2020 and 2021). The method was the immunoSEQ multiplex PCR assay. As stored in TCRdb, this immuneACCESS dataset retains in-frame rearrangements with V and J assigned. A fraction of the clones does not appear; measured against another copy, unresolved V genes explain less than half of the discrepancy, and the remainder lacks a known reason. This sample lists around 280,000 clones; more than 75% were detected once. Jointly, the top ten make up over 1% of the sample. Sequenced sample: peripheral blood. The receptors shown here come from a man between 65 and 85 years old with acute or convalescent COVID-19.

This clone was seen a handful of times. The chain couples TRBV19 to TRBJ1-1, with TRBD1 matching 7 bases. CDR3 length: 15 residues. V trimming: 4 bases; J trimming: 3 bases; junction bases outside the gene matches: 8. Germline CDR1 is LNHDA and CDR2 is SQIVND (reference sequence). This CDR3 reads CASSTQTGMDTEAFF. In nucleotides, the CDR3 is TGTGCCAGTAGTACCCAGACAGGGATGGACACTGAAGCTTTCTTT.

The chain is built from TRBV28 and TRBJ2-3; 9 bases align to TRBD1. This CDR3 is 15 amino acids long. Germline V gene data show CDR1 as MDHEN and CDR2 as SYDVKM. Trimming cost V 6 bases and J 6 bases; bases outside gene matches: 10. The CDR3, as DNA: TGTGCCAGCAGCCTCCGGGGACAGGGAGGGGATACGCAGTATTTT. The encoded protein is CASSLRGQGGDTQYF. The full variable domain, its missing parts supplied by reference TRBV28 and TRBJ2-3, is DVKVTQSSRYLVKRTGEKVFLECVQDMDHENMFWYRQDPGLGLRLIYFSYDVKMKEKGDIPEGYSVSREKKERFSLILESASTNQTSMYLCASSLRGQGGDTQYFGPGTRLTVL.